The 12 T cell receptor beta chains in this list originate from one sample, sequenced in a study of metastatic and nonmetastatic thyroid tumors. With MiXCR, TCRdb reprocessed the PCR reads. The sample shows 25,000 to 30,000 clones, less than 25% of them seen only once. Patients had received no treatment of any kind before thyroid surgery. What was sequenced was blood. The receptors here all came from a female donor with papillary thyroid cancer or a benign thyroid nodule (not recorded which). Some clones in this sample may be carry-over from other donors' samples.

Regarding this clone: It may be a read error: a sequence one base away is much more abundant. This sample also contains other DNA sequences that code for the same CDR3. In DNA, the CDR3 is TGTGCCAGCAGTTCCGGGACAGGAAATGAAAAACTGTTCTTT. Translated, it gives CASSSGTGNEKLFF. The chain links TRBV7-9 to TRBJ1-4, with 8 bases identical to TRBD1. CDR1 and CDR2 (germline): SEHNR, FQNEAQ (reference sequence). This CDR3 is built from 14 residues.

This clone showed up just a few times. The gene calls are TRBV6-1 and TRBJ2-5; TRBD2 might be the D (6 bases). CDR1 is MNHNS and CDR2 is SASEGT in the germline V gene. The CDR3 sequence is 14 residues long. The V end lost 8 bases, the J end lost 3 bases, and 16 bases lay between the germline ends. CDR3 in DNA: TGTGCCAGCGATAGGGAGGCGACCAAAGAGACCCAGTACTTC. As protein: CASDREATKETQYF.

This clone was seen repeatedly, ten times or more. Given the absence of the conserved phenylalanine or tryptophan at the CDR3 end, a read error is likely. J is TRBJ2-7 and V is TRBV20-1; D uncertain. Trimming stripped 7 bases from V and 2 bases from J, with 3 bases between. This CDR3 comprises 9 residues. Germline V gene data show CDR1 as DFQATT and CDR2 as SNEGSKA (reference sequence). The CDR3 bases are TGCAGTGACACCTACGAGCAGTACCTC. It translates to CSDTYEQYL.

This clone was picked up many times. The chain uses TRBV18 and TRBJ2-1, with D maybe TRBD2 (6 bases). The CDR3 loop spans 16 amino acids. The germline V gene has CDR1 KGHSH and CDR2 LQKENI. V was cut by 3 bases and J by 1 base, with 13 bases left in between. The CDR3 coding sequence is TGTGCCAGCTCACCGCCCCGGGAGCCTTCCTACAATGAGCAGTTCTTC. It yields the protein CASSPPREPSYNEQFF.

Many counts were recorded for this clone. Being one base from a much bigger clone, this may be a read error. This rearrangement joins TRBV25-1 to TRBJ2-7; D is unresolved. CDR1 is MGHDK and CDR2 is SYGVNS in the germline V gene. The CDR3 runs 12 residues. CDR3 protein: CASRSGVYGQYF. In DNA form, the CDR3 reads TGTGCCAGCAGATCAGGTGTCTACGGGCAGTACTTC.

This clone was detected ten times or more. This chain connects TRBV30 to TRBJ2-2; weak D call: TRBD1 (5 bases). Deletions cut 0 bases from V and 3 bases from J, with 8 bases between. The CDR3 has 14 amino acids. CDR1 and CDR2 (germline): GTSNPN, SVGIG (reference sequence). The CDR3, as DNA: TGTGCCTGGAGTGTACCCAGGGACACCGGGGAGCTGTTTTTT. As protein: CAWSVPRDTGELFF.

This clone was observed at least ten times. CDR3 bases: TGTGCCAGCAGCCAAGATTTAGACTCTGGGGCCAACGTCCTGACTTTC. This codes for CASSQDLDSGANVLTF. V and J are TRBV4-2 and TRBJ2-6; D is undetermined. CDR3 length: 16 residues. Trimming stripped 0 bases from V and 0 bases from J, with 6 bases between. Germline V gene data show CDR1 as LGHNA and CDR2 as YNFKEQ.

This clone was seen at least ten times. The sample has other DNA sequences that encode this CDR3 too. The rearrangement links TRBV5-4 to TRBJ1-6, with a weak D call TRBD1 (6 bases). Trimming shortened V by 0 bases and J by 9 bases, and 13 bases separated the two germline ends. Germline lookup yields CDR1 SGHNT and CDR2 YYREEE (reference sequence). This CDR3 spans 15 amino acids. The CDR3 DNA reads TGTGCCAGCAGCTTGGGGCCAGGGGCCCCTTCACCCCTCCACTTT. This sequence encodes CASSLGPGAPSPLHF.

On this clone itself: One junction end disagrees with the germline gene, perhaps due to a read error. The chain couples TRBV28 to TRBJ2-2, with a weak D call TRBD2 (5 bases). Germline V lookup: CDR1 MDHEN, CDR2 SYDVKM. The CDR3 spans 14 residues. The CDR3 DNA sequence: TGTGCCAGCAGTTTTAGAGGTCTTGACGGGGAGCTGTTGTTT. It specifies CASSFRGLDGELLF.

This clone was seen at least ten times. The chain has TRBV27 and TRBJ2-5; no firm D call. The CDR3 spans 12 residues. Trimming took off 10 bases at V and 7 bases at J, with 16 bases between the two ends. Germline V lookup: CDR1 MNHEY, CDR2 SMNVEV (reference sequence). DNA for the CDR3: TGTGCCACCCTTTCCTACCTCGGGACCCAGTACTTC. This translates into CATLSYLGTQYF.

This clone was recorded many times. The chain employs TRBV11-1 and TRBJ2-1; no clear D gene. The CDR3 runs to 12 residues. Trimming cost V 6 bases and J 5 bases, with 8 bases left between them. Germline values: CDR1 SGHAT, CDR2 FQDESV (reference sequence). The CDR3 here is CASSQTNNEQFF. CDR3 DNA sequence: TGTGCCAGCAGTCAAACTAACAATGAGCAGTTCTTC.

Only a few counts were recorded for this clone. The CDR3 loop is CASSLHQGLAGVAETQYF. The CDR3 DNA follows: TGTGCCAGCAGTTTACACCAGGGACTAGCGGGAGTAGCAGAGACCCAGTACTTC. The chain combines TRBV12-3 or TRBV12-4 with TRBJ2-5; TRBD2 matches at 14 bases. Losses at the gene ends were 2 bases for V and 4 bases for J; bases not matched to a gene: 9. The CDR3 is 18 amino acids.